The subject of this entry is one TCR beta chain. This sample is part of a study of CD8+ T cells in alopecia areata. Study in general: The duration of tofacitinib was 6 to 18 months, with 6 months off drug afterward. Scalp area affected, as a percentage, set the severity score of treated patients.

Sequencing used cDNA as its template, made by extracting RNA and reverse transcribing it. Clones were read by immunoSEQ multiplex PCR, and TCRdb kept only the in-frame ones, dropping some. The sample carries 150,000 to 200,000 clones, less than 70% recorded once. Noted treatment: oral pan-JAK inhibitor, 5-10 mg twice daily. Peripheral blood and lesional scalp punch biopsies came from alopecia areata patients. Material: CD4+ T cells sorted from blood, obtained between weeks 49 and 50, from a patient treated with tofacitinib. The source is a human donor with alopecia areata.

The CDR3 region is CASKPGSGYF. The CDR3, as DNA: TGTGCCTCGAAACCAGGCTCCGGGTACTTC. The V call is TRBV30, the J call TRBJ2-7, with no clear D. Germline CDR1 reads GTSNPN; CDR2 reads SVGIG (reference sequence). Trimming cost V 7 bases and J 12 bases, with 16 bases left between them. The CDR3 has 10 residues.